This T cell receptor beta chain was sequenced for a study of identical twins. The CDR3 covers 18 residues. The germline CDR1 and CDR2 sequences are SGHRS and YFSETQ. Trimming stripped 1 base from V and 0 bases from J, with 17 bases between. MiXCR, applied by TCRdb to the 5' RACE reads, yields one record per CDR3 protein. The table includes more than 200,000 distinct CDR3 sequences, around 9.6% detected once. There are a few counts of this clonotype. What it binds is not known. Study-wide results and caveats: Shared out-of-frame alpha sequences (those common to twins) showed excess low generation probability.

The chain has TRBV5-1 and TRBJ1-3, with D perhaps matching TRBD1 (5 bases). The sample consisted of memory (CD45RO+) T cells sorted from blood. The source of this sequence is a woman aged 18-29 years in good health. The CDR3: CASSLTGISISSGNTIYF. Written as DNA, the CDR3 is TGCGCCAGCAGCTTGACAGGAATTAGCATAAGCTCTGGAAACACCATATATTTT.